One sample yielded the 25 T cell receptor beta chains listed below, sequenced in a study of lymphopenia after photon versus proton radiotherapy. The data were produced by immunoSEQ multiplex PCR, yet TCRdb's version contains in-frame clones alone and is incomplete. Among more than 25,000 clones listed, roughly 90% were seen once. Sequenced here: peripheral blood, sampled from a patient treated with photon-based radiotherapy. Receptors were obtained from a man between 50 and 59 years old with gastric cancer.

The J gene is TRBJ1-1, the V gene TRBV30; D not resolved. Germline V CDR1 and CDR2: GTSNPN, SVGIG (reference sequence). V lost 0 bases and J lost 0, with 8 bases in between. The CDR3 is 14 residues long. CDR3 sequence reads: CAWSVGGMNTEAFF. Here the CDR3 DNA reads TGTGCCTGGAGTGTGGGTGGGATGAACACTGAAGCTTTCTTT.

This chain connects TRBV5-6 to TRBJ2-7; D unresolved. Trimming left V 3 bases short and J 5 bases short, with 12 bases between. The CDR3 runs 13 residues. Germline assignment: CDR1 SGHDT and CDR2 YYEEEE. CDR3 in DNA: TGTGCCAGCAGCTCCTCTGGGGATAACGAGCAGTACTTC. It is translated as CASSSSGDNEQYF.

V and J are TRBV9 and TRBJ2-3; D is perhaps TRBD1 (5 bases). The germline V and J ends were trimmed by 0 bases and 2 bases, with 16 bases remaining between them. CDR3 length equals 17 residues. CDR1 and CDR2 from the germline V gene are SGDLS and YYNGEE. CDR3 amino acids: CASSVDPRQLYTDTQYF. Here the CDR3 DNA reads TGTGCCAGCAGCGTAGACCCCAGACAGCTCTACACAGATACGCAGTATTTT.

This clone was observed once. The chain links TRBV4-3 to TRBJ2-7; tentative D call: TRBD1 (6 bases). Germline-derived CDR1 and CDR2 are LGHNA and YSLEER. Trimming shortened V by 1 base and J by 3 bases, and 13 bases separated the two germline ends. This CDR3 has 15 residues. CDR3 loop: CASSQVQGRSYEQYF. DNA of the CDR3: TGCGCCAGCAGCCAAGTTCAGGGGCGAAGCTACGAGCAGTACTTC.

The chain couples TRBV7-9 to TRBJ1-3; TRBD1 aligns across 7 bases. Germline trimming cut 5 bases from V and 5 bases from J; bases unmatched to any gene: 12. CDR3 length equals 16 residues. Germline CDR1 is SEHNR and CDR2 is FQNEAQ (reference sequence). The CDR3 region is CASSTGAPGTRNTIYF. The CDR3 nucleotides are TGTGCCAGCAGCACAGGGGCTCCCGGGACAAGAAACACCATATATTTT.

The chain has TRBV7-8 and TRBJ2-4; 10 positions match TRBD1. Germline assignment: CDR1 SGHVS and CDR2 FQNEAQ. This CDR3 has 14 amino acids. V trimming: 0 bases; J trimming: 9 bases; junction bases outside the gene matches: 2. CDR3 loop: CASSLATGGAIQYF. The CDR3 DNA is TGTGCCAGCAGCTTAGCGACAGGGGGCGCCATTCAGTACTTC.

The J gene is TRBJ2-1, the V gene TRBV6-5; D is perhaps TRBD2 (5 bases). Germline V gene sequence: CDR1 MNHEY, CDR2 SVGAGI. The CDR3 is 13 residues long. V gave up 8 bases and J gave up 9 bases, with 17 bases separating them. Here the CDR3 DNA reads TGTGCCAGCCAGGTTACTCTCAGCGGTGAGCAGTTCTTC. Its protein product is CASQVTLSGEQFF.

This chain joins TRBV6-5 and TRBJ1-2; possibly TRBD1 for D (6 bases). Trimming cost V 2 bases and J 7 bases, with 20 bases left between them. Germline-derived CDR1 and CDR2 are MNHEY and SVGAGI. This CDR3 has 16 amino acids. The CDR3 bases are TGTGCCAGCAGTTACACTCAAAGGGGGGGCAGCTCTGGCTACACCTTC. It is translated as CASSYTQRGGSSGYTF.

The chain uses TRBV7-2 and TRBJ1-1; no definite D call. V gave up 2 bases and J gave up 5 bases, with 6 bases separating them. This CDR3 region has 12 residues. Germline V gives CDR1 SGHTA, CDR2 FQGNSA. In DNA form, the CDR3 reads TGTGCCAGCAGCTTAAGGGCGACTGAAGCTTTCTTT. Encoded protein: CASSLRATEAFF. Drawing the rest from reference TRBV7-2 and TRBJ1-1, the complete variable domain is GAGVSQSPSNKVTEKGKDVELRCDPISGHTALYWYRQSLGQGLEFLIYFQGNSAPDKSGLPSDRFSAERTGGSVSTLTIQRTQQEDSAVYLCASSLRATEAFFGQGTRLTVV.

The chain combines TRBV4-1 with TRBJ1-1; D gene ambiguous. Germline V gene lookup returns CDR1 MGHRA and CDR2 YSYEKL. Trimming shortened V by 0 bases and J by 12 bases, and 8 bases separated the two germline ends. The length of the CDR3 is 11 residues. The CDR3 spells CASSQEARPFF. For the CDR3, the DNA is TGCGCCAGCAGCCAAGAGGCGAGGCCTTTCTTT.

This sequence joins TRBV5-8 and TRBJ1-3, with D unclear. Germline lookup yields CDR1 SGHTS and CDR2 YDEGEE. The CDR3 covers 15 residues. V was pared by 0 bases and J by 0 bases, with 7 bases between. This CDR3 reads CASSLATRSGNTIYF. The CDR3 DNA reads as TGTGCCAGCAGCTTGGCCACCCGCTCTGGAAACACCATATATTTT. Complete variable domain (other parts from reference TRBV5-8 and TRBJ1-3): EAGVTQSPTHLIKTRGQQATLRCSPISGHTSVYWYQQALGLGLQFLLWYDEGEERNRGNFPPRFSGRQFPNYSSELNVNALELEDSALYLCASSLATRSGNTIYFGEGSWLTVV.

The chain recombines TRBV18 with TRBJ1-5, with TRBD1 matching over 7 bases. Germline CDR1 reads KGHSH; CDR2 reads LQKENI. V trimming: 5 bases; J trimming: 5 bases; junction bases outside the gene matches: 6. The CDR3 has 14 residues. In DNA form, the CDR3 reads TGTGCCAGCTCAACCCAGGGGGGCGATCAGCCCCAGCATTTT. This gives the protein CASSTQGGDQPQHF.

The V call is TRBV10-1, the J call TRBJ2-7, with D tentatively TRBD1 or TRBD2 (5 bases each). Germline CDR1 WNHNN, CDR2 SYGVQD (reference sequence). CDR3 length: 16 residues. Trimming shortened V by 3 bases and J by 3 bases, and 18 bases separated the two germline ends. The CDR3 DNA is TGCGCCAGCAGTGACCCCTCCCGGGACCCTCACTACGAGCAGTACGTC. It is translated as CASSDPSRDPHYEQYV.

V usage is TRBV6-1 and J usage is TRBJ2-7; 7 bases map to TRBD1. This CDR3 has 14 amino acids. Germline V gives CDR1 MNHNS, CDR2 SASEGT. V was clipped by 5 bases and J by 5 bases; unmatched bases: 9. CDR3 coding DNA: TGTGCCAGCAGTATACGACAGGGAACCGACGAGCAGTACGTC. Residues: CASSIRQGTDEQYV.

This clone came up a few times. The chain carries TRBV5-1 and TRBJ1-1; 8 nucleotides align to TRBD1. After removal of 1 base from V and 7 bases from J, the junction contained 6 bases not matched to a gene. Germline values: CDR1 SGHRS, CDR2 YFSETQ. The CDR3 runs to 14 residues. The chain's CDR3 is CASSLTGGGNEAFF. The CDR3 region has the DNA TGCGCCAGCAGCTTGACAGGGGGAGGCAATGAAGCTTTCTTT.

The chain recombines TRBV5-8 with TRBJ2-1; 7 nucleotides agree with TRBD1. Trimming removed 4 bases from V and 3 bases from J; junction bases left unmatched: 4. Germline CDR1 reads SGHTS; CDR2 reads YDEGEE. This CDR3 is 14 amino acids long. The CDR3 reads CASSRGTDYNEQFF. In DNA, the CDR3 is TGTGCCAGCAGCAGGGGGACAGACTACAATGAGCAGTTCTTC.

The rearrangement uses TRBV5-4 and TRBJ1-1, with D perhaps matching TRBD1 (6 bases). There are 13 residues in the CDR3. Germline lookup yields CDR1 SGHNT and CDR2 YYREEE (reference sequence). Trimming removed 3 bases from V and 1 base from J, with 7 bases in between. The CDR3 sequence is CASSWGQNTEAFF. The CDR3 bases are TGTGCCAGCAGCTGGGGACAGAACACTGAAGCTTTCTTT.

This clone was counted once. The chain employs TRBV19 and TRBJ2-5; either TRBD1 or TRBD2 may supply D (5 bases each). V dropped 4 bases and J dropped 9 bases, with 18 bases sitting between them. Germline values: CDR1 LNHDA, CDR2 SQIVND (reference sequence). CDR3 length: 14 residues. The CDR3 protein is CASSTLGRGASQYF. The CDR3 DNA reads as TGTGCCAGTAGTACACTCGGTCGAGGGGCGTCCCAGTACTTC. Filled out from reference TRBV19 and TRBJ2-5, the complete variable domain reads DGGITQSPKYLFRKEGQNVTLSCEQNLNHDAMYWYRQDPGQGLRLIYYSQIVNDFQKGDIAEGYSVSREKKESFPLTVTSAQKNPTAFYLCASSTLGRGASQYFGPGTRLLVL.

The chain links TRBV21-1 to TRBJ1-2. TRBV21-1 has pseudogene status. The CDR3 sequence is 13 residues long. The CDR3 reads CASSKASCYGYTF. CDR3 in DNA: TGTGCCAGCAGCAAAGCGTCGTGCTATGGCTACACCTTC.

CDR3 in amino acids: CSVEEGGRVNYGYTF. The CDR3 DNA sequence: TGCAGCGTTGAAGAGGGAGGAAGAGTAAACTATGGCTACACCTTC. V gene TRBV29-1 combines with J gene TRBJ1-2; D unclear. The CDR3 runs to 15 residues. CDR1 SQVTM and CDR2 ANQGSEA come from the germline V gene. Trimming took 0 bases from V and 2 from J, leaving 13 bases between them.

Only one count was recorded for this clone. The CDR3 spells CASSLSGTGAYEQYF. DNA of the CDR3: TGTGCCAGCAGTTTAAGTGGGACAGGGGCCTACGAGCAGTACTTC. This chain joins TRBV27 and TRBJ2-7, with 10 bases aligning to TRBD1. The CDR3 length is 15 residues. Germline assignment: CDR1 MNHEY and CDR2 SMNVEV (reference sequence). Trimming took 2 bases from V and 2 from J; bases not matched to a gene: 3.

This clone appeared a few times. V and J are TRBV5-5 and TRBJ2-7; D is ambiguous. The length of the CDR3 is 12 residues. Germline loops: CDR1 SGHKS, CDR2 YYEKEE (reference sequence). V was clipped by 1 base and J by 1 base, with 3 bases between them. CDR3 sequence reads: CASSLTSYEQYV. The CDR3, as DNA: TGTGCCAGCAGCTTGACATCCTACGAGCAGTACGTC.

DNA for the CDR3: TGTGCCAGCAGCTTAGTCGGAGGGGTTACCTATAATTCACCCCTCCACTTT. It specifies CASSLVGGVTYNSPLHF. The chain recombines TRBV11-2 with TRBJ1-6; tentative D call: TRBD1 (5 bases). The V end lost 1 base, the J end lost 2 bases, and 12 bases lay between the germline ends. This CDR3 comprises 17 residues. Germline assignment: CDR1 SGHAT and CDR2 FQNNGV.

The V and J genes are TRBV30 and TRBJ2-2, with 11 nucleotides matching TRBD1. The CDR3 is 15 amino acids. The V segment lost 1 base and the J segment 5 bases; nucleotides outside the gene matches: 3. The germline gives CDR1 GTSNPN, CDR2 SVGIG (reference sequence). CDR3 residues: CAWSGGTGGTGELFF. CDR3 DNA: TGTGCCTGGAGTGGTGGGACAGGGGGGACCGGGGAGCTGTTTTTT.

The chain has TRBV11-2 and TRBJ1-3, with D maybe TRBD1 (6 bases). Trimming took 5 bases from V and 3 from J, leaving 17 bases between them. This CDR3 is 16 amino acids long. From germline, CDR1 is SGHAT and CDR2 FQNNGV. CDR3 protein: CASSRRDTPGGNTIYF. The CDR3 nucleotides are TGTGCCAGCAGCCGCAGGGACACACCAGGTGGAAACACCATATATTTT.